These T cell receptor beta chains were read from a single sample in a study of blood T cells in healthy people across ages. TCRdb called the 5' RACE reads again in MiXCR, with one record for every CDR3 protein. The data hold 600,000 to 850,000 distinct CDR3 sequences, with approximately 25% observed a single time. The data were also submitted as part of a second study, on T cells of mothers and their children.

Sequencing input: blood. The receptors come from a boy between 5 and 17 years old in good health. Each CDR3 is given with its conserved first and last residue. D genes are given only for firm matches. Where a row states a size, it is once, few, many or the class of an expanded clone; other rows omit it.

v_call	d_call	clone_size	j_call	cdr3_nt	cdr3_aa
TRBV7-7	.	few	TRBJ2-5	TGTGCTAGCAGCTTAGATGGAGGGCGCAAGACCCAGTACTTC	CASSLDGGRKTQYF
TRBV12-3/TRBV12-4	TRBD1	.	TRBJ1-2	TGTGCCAGCAGTTTTCGGGGGACAGAAGGGGGCTACACCTTC	CASSFRGTEGGYTF
TRBV29-1	.	.	TRBJ1-3	TGCAGCGTTGCCTCCGGGACTTCCCGAAACTCTGGAAACACCATATATTTT	CSVASGTSRNSGNTIYF
TRBV7-8	.	few	TRBJ1-5	TGTGCCAGCAGCTCTGGTCGGGAGCAGCCCCAGCATTTT	CASSSGREQPQHF
TRBV6-2/TRBV6-3	TRBD2	.	TRBJ2-1	TGTGCCAGCACCCCCTGGGGGGGATACGGTGAGCAGTTCTTC	CASTPWGGYGEQFF
TRBV7-6	.	many	TRBJ1-1	TGTGCCAGCAGCTTAGCCCCAGGACCCACTGAAGCTTTCTTT	CASSLAPGPTEAFF
TRBV7-8	.	.	TRBJ2-7	TGTGCCAGCAGCCCCAGGGTCCAGTCCGAGCAGTACTTC	CASSPRVQSEQYF
TRBV10-3	TRBD1	.	TRBJ2-7	TGTGCCATCAGACCCGGGACAGGGCAATACGAGCAGTACTTC	CAIRPGTGQYEQYF
TRBV27	.	few	TRBJ2-2	TGTGCCAGCAGTTCGGGACAAGTCACCGGGGAGCTGTTTTTT	CASSSGQVTGELFF
TRBV7-9	.	.	TRBJ2-4	TGTGCCAGCAGCTTAGGGGGCGTATTATCGAAAAACATTCAGTACTTC	CASSLGGVLSKNIQYF
TRBV29-1	.	.	TRBJ1-1	TGCAGCGTTGAACGATCCTACGACCGTGAAGCTTTCTTT	CSVERSYDREAFF
TRBV5-1	.	.	TRBJ2-5	TGCGCCAGCAGCCCCGGGGAGAACCAAGAGACCCAATACTTC	CASSPGENQETQYF
TRBV29-1	.	few	TRBJ1-2	TGCAGCGTTGGGGGTTCTGCCTATGGCTACACCTTC	CSVGGSAYGYTF
TRBV4-1	TRBD1	few	TRBJ2-2	TGCGCCAGCAGCCCCGAGGACAGGGGGCAAGCCGGGGAGCTGTTTTTT	CASSPEDRGQAGELFF
TRBV23-1	.	.	TRBJ1-4	TGCGCCAGCAGTCCTACGCTACAAAGGGGTGAAAAACTGTTTTTT	CASSPTLQRGEKLFF
TRBV29-1	.	few	TRBJ2-5	TGCAGCGCTGGATGGGACATCCAAGAGACCCAGTACTTC	CSAGWDIQETQYF
TRBV7-9	.	.	TRBJ2-4	TGTGCCAGCAGCACCCGACAGGTTTCGGGGGACATTCAGTACTTC	CASSTRQVSGDIQYF
TRBV6-1	.	few	TRBJ1-5	TGTGCCAGCAGAACGACAGGCGGTCAGCCCCAGCATTTT	CASRTTGGQPQHF
TRBV6-2/TRBV6-3	.	few	TRBJ2-4	TGTGCCAGCAGTTCTGACCTGGGCGACCCAAACATTCAGTACTTC	CASSSDLGDPNIQYF
TRBV12-3/TRBV12-4	.	.	TRBJ2-3	TGTGCCAGCAGTCCTTTAACGGGCGTTAGCGCAGATACGCAGTATTTT	CASSPLTGVSADTQYF
TRBV18	.	few	TRBJ1-5	TGTGCCAGCTCACCATCCCCGGGGAGGGACAATCAGCCCCAGCATTTT	CASSPSPGRDNQPQHF
TRBV3-1	.	few	TRBJ2-5	TGTGCCAGCAGCGATACAGGGTTCCAAGAGACCCAGTACTTC	CASSDTGFQETQYF
TRBV7-8	.	.	TRBJ2-7	TGTGCCAGCAGCACACGGGACTTATCCTACGAGCAGCACTTC	CASSTRDLSYEQHF
TRBV10-3	TRBD1	.	TRBJ1-1	TGTGCCATCAGTGCCAGGACAGGGGTGGGGACTGAAGCTTTCTTT	CAISARTGVGTEAFF
TRBV20-1	.	once	TRBJ1-4	TGCAGTGCTAGCGGGACTACCCCGAGGGCTAATGAAAAACTGTTTTTT	CSASGTTPRANEKLFF
TRBV15	TRBD2	.	TRBJ2-2	TGTGCCACCAGCAACGACCAAGGACTAGCGGGAGGGTCCGGGGAGCTGTTTTTT	CATSNDQGLAGGSGELFF
TRBV6-5	TRBD1	.	TRBJ1-1	TGTGCCAGCAGTTCAGGACAGGGCGGGCGAACGGTAGCTTTCTTT	CASSSGQGGRTVAFF
TRBV5-5	.	few	TRBJ2-7	TGTGCCAGCAGCTTTCCCGACAGCGAGGCTTCCTACGAGCAGTACTTC	CASSFPDSEASYEQYF
TRBV14	.	few	TRBJ1-1	TGTGCCAGCAGCCAACTCTCAAGCCCCGAGGCTTTCTTT	CASSQLSSPEAFF
TRBV2	.	.	TRBJ1-4	TGTGCCAGCAGTGACCCAGACCTCCGGGGGGCGGTGTTTTTT	CASSDPDLRGAVFF
TRBV2	.	few	TRBJ1-5	TGTGCCAGCAGTGTTTACCCGGGCGGCAATCAGCCCCAGCATTTT	CASSVYPGGNQPQHF
TRBV28	.	.	TRBJ1-2	TGTGCCAGCAGTTCCCGAGGGACTGCCGACTATGGCTACACCTTC	CASSSRGTADYGYTF
TRBV19	.	.	TRBJ2-1	TGTGCCAGTAGTATATTGGGAGACGGCTACAATGAGCAGTTCTTC	CASSILGDGYNEQFF
TRBV27	.	.	TRBJ2-7	TGTGCCAGCAGTCCCGTTACAGGCTTGGCCGACTACGAGCAGTACTTC	CASSPVTGLADYEQYF
TRBV28	TRBD2	.	TRBJ2-1	TGTGCCAGCAGTTTGTTGACTAGCGGGAGGAATGAGCAGTTCTTC	CASSLLTSGRNEQFF
TRBV2	.	.	TRBJ2-5	TGTGCCAGCAGTCAACGACGGAACCAGTACTTC	CASSQRRNQYF
TRBV29-1	TRBD2	.	TRBJ2-1	TGCAGCGTTGAACGGGAGGCCCCCTACAATGAGCAGTTCTTC	CSVEREAPYNEQFF
TRBV29-1	TRBD2	few	TRBJ2-1	TGCAGCGTTGGTAATCTAGCGGGAGACAATGAGCAGTTCTTC	CSVGNLAGDNEQFF
TRBV7-9	.	.	TRBJ2-4	TGTGCCAGCAGCTCCACCTGGGACCCGAAAAACATTCAGTACTTC	CASSSTWDPKNIQYF
TRBV28	.	.	TRBJ1-2	TGTGCCAGCAGTTTCGCAGGGGTGGAGGATGGCTACACCTTC	CASSFAGVEDGYTF
TRBV6-1	.	many	TRBJ1-2	TGTGCCAGCAGTGATGGACAGAACTATGGCTACACCTTC	CASSDGQNYGYTF
TRBV6-1	.	few	TRBJ1-1	TGTGCCAGCAGCGATGCTAAGGGTAACACTGAAGCTTTCTTT	CASSDAKGNTEAFF
TRBV10-3	TRBD1	.	TRBJ1-3	TGTGCCATCAGTGGAAAGCCAGGGGGCTTTGGAAACACCATATATTTT	CAISGKPGGFGNTIYF
TRBV6-2/TRBV6-3	TRBD2	many	TRBJ2-1	TGTGCCAGCAGCCCCCGGGGACTAGCCGTCTTTTTATACAATGAGCAGTTCTTC	CASSPRGLAVFLYNEQFF
TRBV18	TRBD1	few	TRBJ2-5	TGTGCCAGCTCGAAGGGGGCGAGTTACCAAGAGACCCAGTACTTC	CASSKGASYQETQYF
TRBV29-1	.	few	TRBJ2-5	TGCAGCGTAAGGATTGGGGGGCGCGGCACGGAGACCCAGTACTTC	CSVRIGGRGTETQYF
TRBV15	TRBD2	few	TRBJ2-1	TGTGCCACCGAGGCCGTAACGGGAGGAACAAATGAGCAGTTCTTC	CATEAVTGGTNEQFF
TRBV5-1	TRBD1	few	TRBJ2-5	TGCGCCAGCAGCATCGGACAGGGGGCTCAAGAGACCCAGTACTTC	CASSIGQGAQETQYF
TRBV7-9	TRBD2	few	TRBJ2-1	TGTGCCAGCAGCTTAGAAACTAGCGGGGGTAATGAGCAGTTCTTC	CASSLETSGGNEQFF
TRBV25-1	TRBD2	.	TRBJ2-7	TGTGCCAGCGCCGAAGGGACTAGCGACTTCGACGAGCAGTACTTC	CASAEGTSDFDEQYF
TRBV7-7	TRBD2	.	TRBJ2-7	TGTGCTAGCAGCCCGGGACTAGCGGGGGGGCCTCGCTCCTACGAGCAGTACTTC	CASSPGLAGGPRSYEQYF
TRBV19	TRBD1	.	TRBJ2-1	TGTGCCAGCCGCCGGGACAGGTACAATGAGCAGTTCTTC	CASRRDRYNEQFF